The T cell receptor beta chain described here comes from a study of glioma-infiltrating T cells. The iRepertoire nested amplicon-rescue multiplex PCR amplified TCR alpha and beta CDR3s from RNA. TCRdb re-analysed the multiplex PCR reads in MiXCR, keeping a single row per CDR3 protein. The sample contains a few hundred thousand distinct CDR3 sequences, 35% to 45% of which appear only once. Turning to this clonotype: A much larger clone lies a single base off, so this may be a read error.

The germline V gene encodes CDR1 MNHEY and CDR2 SMNVEV (reference sequence). Unmatched junction bases numbered 19, after V lost 5 bases and J lost 10 bases. The CDR3 spans 17 residues. The sequence was collected from a human donor with low-grade glioma or glioblastoma, undergoing nonglioma brain surgery, or in good health (not recorded which). The chain couples TRBV27 to TRBJ2-1, with 8 bases fitting TRBD2. Input material: glioma tissue, nonneoplastic brain tissue, or PBMCs (not recorded which). The CDR3 protein is CASSPIPLAGRSDEQFF. As DNA, the CDR3 is TGTGCCAGCAGTCCCATCCCCTTAGCGGGACGTTCGGACGAGCAGTTCTTC.